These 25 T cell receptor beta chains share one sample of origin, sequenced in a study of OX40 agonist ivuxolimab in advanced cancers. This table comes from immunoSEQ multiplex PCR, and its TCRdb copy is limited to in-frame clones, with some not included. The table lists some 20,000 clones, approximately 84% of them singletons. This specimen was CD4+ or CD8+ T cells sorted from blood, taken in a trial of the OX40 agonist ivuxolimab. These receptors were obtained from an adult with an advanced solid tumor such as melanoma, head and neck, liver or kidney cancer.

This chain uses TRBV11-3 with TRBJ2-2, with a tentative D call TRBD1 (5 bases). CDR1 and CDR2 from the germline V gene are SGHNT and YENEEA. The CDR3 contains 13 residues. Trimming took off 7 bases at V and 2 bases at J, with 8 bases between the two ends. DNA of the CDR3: TGTGCCAGCACGACAGACAACACCGGGGAGCTGTTTTTT. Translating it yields CASTTDNTGELFF.

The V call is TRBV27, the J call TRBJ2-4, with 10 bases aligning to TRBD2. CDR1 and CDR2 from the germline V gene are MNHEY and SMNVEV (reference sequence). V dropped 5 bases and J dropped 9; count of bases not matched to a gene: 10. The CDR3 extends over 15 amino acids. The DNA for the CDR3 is TGTGCCAGCAGTCCCCCGGGACTAGCGAGCGGCATTCAGTACTTC. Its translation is CASSPPGLASGIQYF.

CDR3 nucleotides: TGTGCCAGCAGCGTAGGGGGACAAAATGAAAAACTGTTTTTT. Translation: CASSVGGQNEKLFF. This rearrangement joins TRBV9 to TRBJ1-4; D may be TRBD1 (6 bases). The V gene lost 0 bases and the J gene lost 5 bases, with 8 bases spanning the gap. Germline V lookup: CDR1 SGDLS, CDR2 YYNGEE. The CDR3 has 14 residues.

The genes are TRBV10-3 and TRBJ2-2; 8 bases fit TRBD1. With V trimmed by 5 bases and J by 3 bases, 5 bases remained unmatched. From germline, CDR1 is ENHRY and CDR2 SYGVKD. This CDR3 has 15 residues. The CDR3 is CAISQGQEYTGELFF. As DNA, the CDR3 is TGTGCCATCAGTCAGGGACAGGAGTACACCGGGGAGCTGTTTTTT.

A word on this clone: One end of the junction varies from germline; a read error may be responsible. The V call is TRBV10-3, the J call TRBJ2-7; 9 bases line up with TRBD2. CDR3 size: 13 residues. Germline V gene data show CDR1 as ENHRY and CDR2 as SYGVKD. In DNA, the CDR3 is TGTGCCATCAGGGCGTCCGACATGACTAGCGGTTCCTTC. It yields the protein CAIRASDMTSGSF.

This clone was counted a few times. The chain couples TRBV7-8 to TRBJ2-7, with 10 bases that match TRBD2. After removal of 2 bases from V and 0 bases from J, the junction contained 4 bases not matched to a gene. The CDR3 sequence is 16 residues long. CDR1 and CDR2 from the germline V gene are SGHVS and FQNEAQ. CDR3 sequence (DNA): TGTGCCAGCAGCTTACTCCCTAGCGGGAGCTCCTACGAGCAGTACTTC. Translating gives CASSLLPSGSSYEQYF.

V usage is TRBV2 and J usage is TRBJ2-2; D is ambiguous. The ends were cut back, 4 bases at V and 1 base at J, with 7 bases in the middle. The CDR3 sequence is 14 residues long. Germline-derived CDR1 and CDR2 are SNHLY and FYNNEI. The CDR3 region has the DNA TGTGCCAGCAGTGGGTCAGGGAACACCGGGGAGCTGTTTTTT. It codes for CASSGSGNTGELFF.

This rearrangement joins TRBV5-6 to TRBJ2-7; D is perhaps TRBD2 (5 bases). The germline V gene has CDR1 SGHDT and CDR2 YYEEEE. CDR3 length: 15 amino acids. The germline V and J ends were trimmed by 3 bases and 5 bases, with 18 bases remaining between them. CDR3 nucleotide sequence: TGTGCCAGCAGCTCAACCCTGGGAGTTCCCCACGAGCAGTACTTC. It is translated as CASSSTLGVPHEQYF.

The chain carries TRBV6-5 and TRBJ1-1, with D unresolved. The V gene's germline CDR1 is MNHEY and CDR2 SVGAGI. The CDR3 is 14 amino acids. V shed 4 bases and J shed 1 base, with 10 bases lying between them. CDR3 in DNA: TGTGCCAGCAGTTTCCTGGGCCGGAACACTGAAGCTTTCTTT. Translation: CASSFLGRNTEAFF.

CDR3: CSANRGGKLFF. CDR3 nucleotides: TGCAGTGCCAACCGGGGGGGAAAACTGTTTTTT. The chain employs TRBV20-1 and TRBJ1-4, with D maybe TRBD1 (5 bases). V shed 6 bases and J shed 10 bases, with 12 bases lying between them. Germline assignment: CDR1 DFQATT and CDR2 SNEGSKA (reference sequence). The CDR3 spans 11 residues.

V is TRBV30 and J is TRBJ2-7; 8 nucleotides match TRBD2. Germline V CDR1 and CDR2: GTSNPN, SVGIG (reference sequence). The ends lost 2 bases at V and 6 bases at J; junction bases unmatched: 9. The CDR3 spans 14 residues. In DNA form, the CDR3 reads TGTGCCTGGAGTATGGGCGGGAGGATGACCGAGCAGTACTTC. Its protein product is CAWSMGGRMTEQYF.

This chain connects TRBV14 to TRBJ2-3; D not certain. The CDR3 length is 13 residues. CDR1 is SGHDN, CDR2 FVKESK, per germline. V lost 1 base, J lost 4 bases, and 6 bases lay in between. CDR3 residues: CASSQGPPDTQYF. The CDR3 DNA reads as TGTGCCAGCAGCCAAGGCCCCCCAGATACGCAGTATTTT.

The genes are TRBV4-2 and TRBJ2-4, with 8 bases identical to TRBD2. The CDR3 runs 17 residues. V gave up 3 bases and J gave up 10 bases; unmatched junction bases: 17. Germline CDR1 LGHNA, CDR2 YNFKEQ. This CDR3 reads CASSQGTPGGGLPIQYF. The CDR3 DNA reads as TGTGCCAGCAGCCAGGGGACTCCCGGGGGGGGACTTCCTATTCAGTACTTC.

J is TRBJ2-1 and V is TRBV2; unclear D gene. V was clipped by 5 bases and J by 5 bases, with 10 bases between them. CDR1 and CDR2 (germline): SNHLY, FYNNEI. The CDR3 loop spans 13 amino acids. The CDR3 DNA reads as TGTGCCAGCAGTTGGGTCGAGAACAATGAGCAGTTCTTC. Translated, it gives CASSWVENNEQFF.

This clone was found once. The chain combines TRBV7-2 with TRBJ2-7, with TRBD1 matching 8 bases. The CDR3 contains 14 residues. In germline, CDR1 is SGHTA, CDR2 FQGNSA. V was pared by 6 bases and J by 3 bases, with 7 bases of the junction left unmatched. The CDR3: CASSFLTGDYEQYF. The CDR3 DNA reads TGTGCCAGCAGTTTTCTGACAGGGGACTACGAGCAGTACTTC.

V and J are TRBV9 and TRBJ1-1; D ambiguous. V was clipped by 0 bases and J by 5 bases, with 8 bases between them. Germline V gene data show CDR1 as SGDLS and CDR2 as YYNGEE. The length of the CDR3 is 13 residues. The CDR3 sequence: CASSVVGETEAFF. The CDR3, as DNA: TGTGCCAGCAGCGTAGTAGGTGAGACTGAAGCTTTCTTT.

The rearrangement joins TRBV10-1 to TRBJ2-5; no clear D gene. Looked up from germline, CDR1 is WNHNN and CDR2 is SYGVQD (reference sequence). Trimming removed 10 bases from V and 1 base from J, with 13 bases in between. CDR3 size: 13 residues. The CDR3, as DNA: TGCGCCACAGCAAGAGACGCCCAAGAGACCCAGTACTTC. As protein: CATARDAQETQYF.

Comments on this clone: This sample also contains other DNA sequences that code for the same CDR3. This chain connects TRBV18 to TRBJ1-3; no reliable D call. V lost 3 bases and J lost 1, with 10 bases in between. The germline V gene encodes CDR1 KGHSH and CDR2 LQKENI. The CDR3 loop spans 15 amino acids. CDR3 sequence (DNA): TGTGCCAGCTCACCGAGATCTGGGTCTGGAAACACCATATATTTT. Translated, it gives CASSPRSGSGNTIYF.

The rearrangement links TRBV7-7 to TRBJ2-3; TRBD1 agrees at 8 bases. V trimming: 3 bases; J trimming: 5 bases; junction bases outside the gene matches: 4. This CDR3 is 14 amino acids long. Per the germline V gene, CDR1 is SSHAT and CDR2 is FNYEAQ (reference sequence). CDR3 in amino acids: CASSLGTGLDTQYF. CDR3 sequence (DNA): TGTGCCAGCAGCTTGGGGACAGGTCTAGATACGCAGTATTTT.

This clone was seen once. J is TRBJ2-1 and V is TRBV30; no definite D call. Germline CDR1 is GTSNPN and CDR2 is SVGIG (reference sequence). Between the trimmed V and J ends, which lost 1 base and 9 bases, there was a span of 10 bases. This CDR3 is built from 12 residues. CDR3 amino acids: CAWSGGATEQFF. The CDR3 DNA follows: TGTGCCTGGAGTGGCGGAGCGACTGAGCAGTTCTTC.

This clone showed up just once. Written as DNA, the CDR3 is TGTGCCTGGAGTAGCGGGATGGGTTACGAGCAGTACTTC. Translating it yields CAWSSGMGYEQYF. V gene TRBV30 combines with J gene TRBJ2-7; 7 bases are shared with TRBD2. Germline CDR1 and CDR2: GTSNPN and SVGIG (reference sequence). The CDR3 is 13 amino acids. J was trimmed by 4 bases and V by 2 bases; bases with no gene match: 5. Full variable domain (outside the CDR3, taken from reference TRBV30 and TRBJ2-7): SQTIHQWPATLVQPVGSPLSLECTVEGTSNPNLYWYRQAAGRGLQLLFYSVGIGQISSEVPQNLSASRPQDRQFILSSKKLLLSDSGFYLCAWSSGMGYEQYFGPGTRLTVT.

CDR3 nucleotides: TGTGCCAGCAGCGAACGCGGGCCCTACAATGAGCAGTTCTTC. Its translation: CASSERGPYNEQFF. V gene TRBV7-3 combines with J gene TRBJ2-1; a weak D match, TRBD2 (5 bases). The CDR3 consists of 14 residues. With 5 bases removed from V and 2 bases from J, the gap between germline ends came to 10 bases. Germline V gene lookup returns CDR1 SGHTA and CDR2 FQGTGA.

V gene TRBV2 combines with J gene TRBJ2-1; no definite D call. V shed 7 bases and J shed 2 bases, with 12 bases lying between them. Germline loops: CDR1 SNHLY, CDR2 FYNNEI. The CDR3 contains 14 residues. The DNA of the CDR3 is TGTGCCAGCAAGAACGGGCTAACCTACAATGAGCAGTTCTTC. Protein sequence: CASKNGLTYNEQFF.

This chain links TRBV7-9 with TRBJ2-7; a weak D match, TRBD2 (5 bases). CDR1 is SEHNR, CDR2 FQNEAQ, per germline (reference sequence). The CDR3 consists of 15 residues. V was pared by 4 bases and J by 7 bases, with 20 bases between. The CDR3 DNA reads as TGTGCCAGCAGCTCGAACGTTGAGGGATCGGTAGAGCAGTACTTC. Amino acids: CASSSNVEGSVEQYF.

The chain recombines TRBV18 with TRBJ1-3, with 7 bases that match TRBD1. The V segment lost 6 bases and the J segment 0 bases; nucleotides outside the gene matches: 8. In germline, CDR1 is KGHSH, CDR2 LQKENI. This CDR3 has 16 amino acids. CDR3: CASSRTGAISGNTIYF. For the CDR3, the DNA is TGTGCCAGCTCCCGCACAGGGGCGATCTCTGGAAACACCATATATTTT. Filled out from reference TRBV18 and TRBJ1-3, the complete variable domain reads NAGVMQNPRHLVRRRGQEARLRCSPMKGHSHVYWYRQLPEEGLKFMVYLQKENIIDESGMPKERFSAEFPKEGPSILRIQQVVRGDSAAYFCASSRTGAISGNTIYFGEGSWLTVV.